These 30 T cell receptor beta chains were all obtained from the same sample, sequenced in a study of breast tumors, draining lymph nodes, adjacent tissues. MiXCR, run by TCRdb on the multiplex PCR reads, gives a single entry per CDR3 protein. The sample holds about 130,000 distinct CDR3 sequences, 21% seen once. The lymph nodes were axillary draining lymph nodes from breast cancer patients. The sequencing sample was made of axillary lymph node tissue. The receptors derive from a female donor with breast cancer. Some clones in this sample may be carry-over from other donors' samples.

Comments on this clonotype: A much bigger clone sits one base away, suggesting this may be a read error. V gene TRBV5-1 combines with J gene TRBJ1-3, with D perhaps TRBD1 (5 bases). The CDR3 contains 14 residues. CDR1 and CDR2 (germline): SGHRS, YFSETQ. CDR3 in DNA: TGCGCCAGCAGCTTCGGGACGGACGGAAGCACCATATATTTT. It translates to CASSFGTDGSTIYF.

About this clonotype: One end of the junction does not line up with germline, which may come from a read error. The chain combines TRBV7-3 with TRBJ2-7; possible D gene TRBD1, 6 bases. Germline assignment: CDR1 SGHTA and CDR2 FQGTGA. There are 14 residues in the CDR3. CDR3 loop: CANSVSTGRYEQYF. The CDR3 DNA is TGTGCCAACAGCGTCTCGACAGGACGCTACGAGCAGTACTTC.

The sample holds many counts of this clonotype. This chain links TRBV19 with TRBJ2-1; weak D call: TRBD2 (6 bases). The germline V gene encodes CDR1 LNHDA and CDR2 SQIVND (reference sequence). CDR3 length: 14 amino acids. Trimming removed 9 bases at V and 3 bases at J, with 15 bases between. CDR3 loop: CASSRTTFYNEQFF. CDR3 nucleotide sequence: TGTGCCAGCAGCAGGACTACCTTCTACAATGAGCAGTTCTTC.

This clonotype was counted ten times or more. V and J are TRBV9 and TRBJ2-1, with 9 positions matching TRBD2. The CDR3 loop spans 14 amino acids. The germline gives CDR1 SGDLS, CDR2 YYNGEE. V gave up 3 bases and J gave up 7 bases; unmatched junction bases: 5. For the CDR3, the DNA is TGTGCCAGCAGCGAACTAGCGGGTGGTAATGAGCAGTTCTTC. The encoded protein is CASSELAGGNEQFF.

This clonotype has a count of ten or more. CDR3 DNA: TGCAGCGTTGAACTAGCGGGAGGGCCAGAGACCCAGTACTTC. Its protein product is CSVELAGGPETQYF. The V and J genes are TRBV29-1 and TRBJ2-5; 12 bases map to TRBD2. The CDR3 runs 14 residues. CDR1 is SQVTM and CDR2 is ANQGSEA in the germline V gene. V gave up 2 bases and J gave up 4 bases; unmatched junction bases: 2.

This clonotype appeared many times. The chain is built from TRBV6-5 and TRBJ2-1, with D perhaps matching TRBD2 (6 bases). The CDR3 length is 13 residues. Germline values: CDR1 MNHEY, CDR2 SVGAGI. The V end lost 6 bases, the J end lost 9 bases, and 15 bases lay between the germline ends. The DNA of the CDR3 is TGTGCCAGCAGCCCGGGGAGGAGGGCTGAGCAGTTCTTC. Translating it yields CASSPGRRAEQFF.

About this clonotype itself: At one of its ends the junction is not consistent with the germline gene, which may arise from a read error. V gene TRBV6-4 combines with J gene TRBJ1-4; D might be TRBD1 (5 bases). This CDR3 contains 14 residues. In germline, CDR1 is MRHNA, CDR2 SNTAGT. This CDR3 reads CASSAGGGSERLFF. The CDR3 region has the DNA TGTGCCAGCAGTGCCGGGGGGGGGAGTGAAAGACTGTTTTTT.

This clonotype was seen at least ten times. V usage is TRBV19 and J usage is TRBJ2-1; TRBD2 aligns across 8 bases. The CDR3 is 17 amino acids. J gave up 9 bases and V 1 base, and 14 bases lay outside the gene matches. CDR1 and CDR2 (germline): LNHDA, SQIVND (reference sequence). CDR3 bases: TGTGCCAGTAGTATAGTAGTCCCTAGCGGGTTTGGGACTGAGCAGTTCTTC. Translating it yields CASSIVVPSGFGTEQFF.

This clonotype has more than one count but fewer than ten. This may come from a read error, since a much larger clone is one base off. The conserved phenylalanine or tryptophan is not found at the CDR3 terminus, so this likely reflects a read error. The V call is TRBV9, the J call TRBJ2-5; D is possibly TRBD2 (6 bases). Germline CDR1 SGDLS, CDR2 YYNGEE. The CDR3 loop spans 15 amino acids. Trimming stripped 3 bases from V and 5 bases from J, with 17 bases between. The CDR3 nucleotides are TGTGCCAGCAGCGCCTCCTCAATAGGGAGGGAGACCCAGTACCTC. It specifies CASSASSIGRETQYL.

A remark on this clonotype: One base away lies a much larger clone, so this may be a sequencing read error. The chain has TRBV5-5 and TRBJ2-5; maybe TRBD1 (6 bases). There are 15 residues in the CDR3. CDR1 is SGHKS, CDR2 YYEKEE, per germline (reference sequence). Trimming stripped 1 base from V and 2 bases from J, with 12 bases between. The CDR3 reads CASSLQDRLQETQYF. CDR3 in DNA: TGTGCCAGCAGCTTGCAAGACAGGCTACAAGAGACCCAGTACTTC.

Note on this clonotype: This sequence may be a read error, since a much larger clone differs from it by one base. CDR3 DNA: TGTGCCAGCAGTGCAAGACAGGGGGTGGGCTACGCCTTC. It translates to CASSARQGVGYAF. This chain connects TRBV2 to TRBJ1-2; the match to TRBD1 covers 9 bases. The CDR3 is made up of 13 amino acids. Germline V gene data show CDR1 as SNHLY and CDR2 as FYNNEI.

This clonotype was recorded many times. This chain connects TRBV5-1 to TRBJ2-1, with 7 bases fitting TRBD1. The V gene end was trimmed by 0 bases and the J gene end by 2 bases; junction bases not matched to a gene: 2. The CDR3 loop spans 15 amino acids. Germline CDR1 is SGHRS and CDR2 is YFSETQ. Written as DNA, the CDR3 is TGCGCCAGCAGCTTGGATGGACAGGCCTACAATGAGCAGTTCTTC. The encoded protein is CASSLDGQAYNEQFF.

This clonotype was recorded many times. The chain employs TRBV6-1 and TRBJ1-3, with TRBD1 matching over 7 bases. V lost 6 bases to trimming and J lost 0 bases; unmatched junction nucleotides: 20. Looked up from germline, CDR1 is MNHNS and CDR2 is SASEGT. This CDR3 contains 20 residues. CDR3 amino acids: CASRGLRGDRRTFSGNTIYF. DNA for the CDR3: TGTGCCAGCAGAGGACTCAGAGGGGACAGAAGAACTTTCTCTGGAAACACCATATATTTT.

This clonotype has a count of ten or more. V is TRBV2 and J is TRBJ2-7; unclear D gene. CDR1 is SNHLY and CDR2 is FYNNEI in the germline V gene. V lost 4 bases, J lost 3 bases, and 13 bases lay in between. CDR3 length: 14 residues. CDR3 in amino acids: CASSGAPDRYEQYF. The CDR3 DNA is TGTGCCAGCAGTGGGGCGCCGGACCGCTACGAGCAGTACTTC.

This clonotype was seen many times. This sequence joins TRBV19 and TRBJ1-4, with D uncertain. The CDR3 totals 14 residues. Germline V lookup: CDR1 LNHDA, CDR2 SQIVND (reference sequence). V was cut by 1 base and J by 5 bases, with 8 bases left in between. CDR3 nucleotide sequence: TGTGCCAGTAGTATAGGAGGAAGGAATGAAAAACTGTTTTTT. Protein sequence: CASSIGGRNEKLFF.

This clonotype was counted a single time. This clone may be a read error of a much larger clone one base away. The chain combines TRBV15 with TRBJ2-7, with 13 nucleotides matching TRBD2. This CDR3 comprises 16 residues. Trimming at V came to 3 bases and at J to 4 bases, leaving 6 bases not matched to a gene. Germline CDR1 is LNHNV and CDR2 is YYDKDF (reference sequence). The CDR3 loop is CATSSGTSGARYEQYF. The CDR3 DNA is TGTGCCACCAGCAGCGGGACTAGCGGGGCTAGGTACGAGCAGTACTTC.

Note on this clonotype: A much larger clone lies one base from this, so it may be a read error. The genes are TRBV12-3 or TRBV12-4 and TRBJ2-5; tentatively, D is TRBD2 (5 bases). Trimming shortened V by 3 bases and J by 5 bases, and 16 bases separated the two germline ends. CDR3 size: 15 residues. Written as DNA, the CDR3 is TGTGCCAGCAGTTTGGGGAGTTCGGCTTCGGAGACCCAGTACTTC. It specifies CASSLGSSASETQYF.

This clonotype occurred a few times. The chain couples TRBV3-1 to TRBJ2-3; D ambiguous. Trimming stripped 7 bases from V and 3 bases from J, with 17 bases between. In germline, CDR1 is LGHDT, CDR2 YNNKEL (reference sequence). There are 15 residues in the CDR3. CDR3 protein: CASNRSRLQTDTQYF. The CDR3 DNA reads TGTGCCAGCAACCGCAGCAGACTGCAGACAGATACGCAGTATTTT.

The rearrangement uses TRBV6-2 or TRBV6-3 and TRBJ2-1; D might be TRBD2 (6 bases). The CDR3 totals 15 residues. Germline V gene lookup returns CDR1 MNHEY and CDR2 SVGEGT. Trimming took off 2 bases at V and 4 bases at J, with 12 bases between the two ends. The CDR3: CASSYGQGLYNEQFF. Written as DNA, the CDR3 is TGTGCCAGCAGTTACGGGCAGGGACTTTACAATGAGCAGTTCTTC.

For this clonotype: This may arise from a read error, as a much more abundant clone is one base away. CDR3 protein: CASSPLRRDGQFF. Written as DNA, the CDR3 is TGTGCCAGCAGCCCCCTGAGGCGGGATGGGCAGTTCTTC. The rearrangement joins TRBV14 to TRBJ2-1; D is perhaps TRBD2 (6 bases). Germline V gene sequence: CDR1 SGHDN, CDR2 FVKESK. Trimming removed 4 bases at V and 12 bases at J, with 16 bases between. The CDR3 totals 13 residues.

Remarks on this clonotype: This may be a read error: a much more frequent sequence differs by one nucleotide. V and J are TRBV30 and TRBJ2-1; D may match TRBD1 or TRBD2 (6 bases each). Trimming took off 3 bases at V and 12 bases at J, with 18 bases between the two ends. The CDR3 covers 13 residues. Germline-derived CDR1 and CDR2 are GTSNPN and SVGIG (reference sequence). CDR3 DNA sequence: TGTGCCTGGAGGGACGGGGGCCGCGCCGGGCAGTTCTTC. Residues: CAWRDGGRAGQFF.

The table lists this clonotype with many counts. The chain is built from TRBV7-9 and TRBJ2-7, with D perhaps being TRBD1 or TRBD2 (5 bases each). Trimming shortened V by 1 base and J by 6 bases, and 13 bases separated the two germline ends. The CDR3 is made up of 14 amino acids. From germline, CDR1 is SEHNR and CDR2 FQNEAQ (reference sequence). Here the CDR3 DNA reads TGTGCCAGCAGCTTAGGCGGTTGGGGGAGCGAGCAGTACTTC. This encodes CASSLGGWGSEQYF.

The rearrangement joins TRBV3-1 to TRBJ1-2; possible D gene TRBD1, 5 bases. This CDR3 region has 13 residues. The germline gives CDR1 LGHDT, CDR2 YNNKEL (reference sequence). The germline V and J ends were trimmed by 4 bases and 8 bases, with 14 bases remaining between them. Written as DNA, the CDR3 is TGTGCCAGCAGCCCCCTAGGGGTTTCCGGCTACACCTTC. As protein: CASSPLGVSGYTF.

In this sample, this clonotype turned up many times. The rearrangement uses TRBV7-8 and TRBJ2-7; D remains ambiguous. In germline, CDR1 is SGHVS, CDR2 FQNEAQ. The CDR3 sequence is 11 residues long. V lost 5 bases to trimming and J lost 3 bases, with 5 bases between them. CDR3 region: CASSGDYEQYF. The CDR3 coding sequence is TGTGCCAGCAGCGGCGACTACGAGCAGTACTTC.

This clonotype came up many times. This chain connects TRBV20-1 to TRBJ2-2; 11 bases are shared with TRBD2. Germline CDR1 is DFQATT and CDR2 is SNEGSKA (reference sequence). The CDR3 runs to 14 residues. J was trimmed by 5 bases and V by 8 bases; bases with no gene match: 7. The CDR3 sequence is CSTTSGSITGELFF. CDR3 nucleotides: TGCAGTACAACTAGCGGGAGTATTACCGGGGAGCTGTTTTTT.

This clonotype was recorded at least ten times. The V and J genes are TRBV20-1 and TRBJ2-3, with 7 bases that match TRBD2. Germline CDR1 is DFQATT and CDR2 is SNEGSKA (reference sequence). The trim removed 0 bases at V and 6 bases at J, leaving 9 bases unmatched. The CDR3 spans 15 residues. This CDR3 reads CSAREIQGGDDTQYF. DNA for the CDR3: TGCAGTGCTAGAGAGATCCAGGGAGGGGATGATACGCAGTATTTT.

In regard to this clonotype: A read error is possible here, since a much larger clone lies one base away. A read error is likely, as this CDR3 ends without the conserved phenylalanine or tryptophan. Here the CDR3 reads CASSDEGGSGNTIYL. In DNA, the CDR3 is TGTGCCAGCAGTGATGAGGGGGGCTCTGGAAACACCATATATCTT. This rearrangement joins TRBV6-1 to TRBJ1-3; a weak D match, TRBD1 (6 bases). V dropped 3 bases and J dropped 0 bases, with 9 bases sitting between them. The germline CDR1 and CDR2 sequences are MNHNS and SASEGT. The CDR3 is 15 residues long.

The V call is TRBV6-1, the J call TRBJ1-5, with 8 bases matching TRBD1. This CDR3 spans 15 amino acids. CDR1 and CDR2 from the germline V gene are MNHNS and SASEGT. V lost 5 bases to trimming and J lost 0 bases; unmatched junction nucleotides: 3. CDR3 DNA: TGTGCCAGCAGTATGGGGACAGGTAGCAATCAGCCCCAGCATTTT. Its protein is CASSMGTGSNQPQHF.

Worth noting for this clonotype: Given a much more abundant clone one base away, this may be a read error. This chain uses TRBV27 with TRBJ2-7; weak D call: TRBD2 (6 bases). CDR3 length: 13 amino acids. Germline V gene data show CDR1 as MNHEY and CDR2 as SMNVEV (reference sequence). Trimming cost V 3 bases and J 6 bases, with 12 bases left between them. CDR3 residues: CASSFRRAGEQYF. CDR3 DNA: TGTGCCAGCAGTTTCAGACGAGCGGGCGAGCAGTACTTC.

This clonotype was observed at least ten times. The genes are TRBV9 and TRBJ1-2; TRBD1 might be the D (6 bases). The CDR3 totals 19 residues. Germline assignment: CDR1 SGDLS and CDR2 YYNGEE. Between the trimmed V and J ends, which lost 0 bases and 3 bases, there was a span of 24 bases. As DNA, the CDR3 is TGTGCCAGCAGCGTAGCCACACGGGACATCCCCTTGTCGCACTATGGCTACACCTTC. Its translation is CASSVATRDIPLSHYGYTF.